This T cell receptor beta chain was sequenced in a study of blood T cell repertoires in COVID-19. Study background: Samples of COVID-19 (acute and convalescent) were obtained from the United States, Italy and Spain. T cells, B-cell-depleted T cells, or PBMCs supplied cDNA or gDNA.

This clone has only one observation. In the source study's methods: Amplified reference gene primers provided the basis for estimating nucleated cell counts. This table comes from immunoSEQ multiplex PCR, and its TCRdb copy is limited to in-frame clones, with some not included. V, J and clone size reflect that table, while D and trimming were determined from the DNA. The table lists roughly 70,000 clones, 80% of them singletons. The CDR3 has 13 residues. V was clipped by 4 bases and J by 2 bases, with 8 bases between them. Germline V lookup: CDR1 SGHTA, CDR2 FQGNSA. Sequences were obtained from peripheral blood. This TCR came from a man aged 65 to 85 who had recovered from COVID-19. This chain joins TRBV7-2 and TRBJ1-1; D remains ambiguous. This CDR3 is CASSSNFNTEAFF. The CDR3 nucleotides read TGTGCCAGCAGCTCAAACTTCAACACTGAAGCTTTCTTT.